This T cell receptor beta chain was recovered during a study of blood T cell repertoires in COVID-19. The germline V gene encodes CDR1 MNHEY and CDR2 SVGAGI. The length of the CDR3 is 14 residues. V shed 6 bases and J 1 base; nucleotides not matched to a gene: 6. Method: immunoSEQ multiplex PCR; TCRdb's copy keeps in-frame clones and lacks some. Here the sample spans roughly 180,000 clones, approximately 87% being singletons. This TCR was sampled from a man between 65 and 80 years old with active or convalescent COVID-19. The sequenced sample consisted of peripheral blood. This chain connects TRBV6-5 to TRBJ2-7, with 7 bases identical to TRBD1. DNA for the CDR3: TGTGCCAGCAGGACCCAACAGGGGTCCTACGAGCAGTACTTC. Residues: CASRTQQGSYEQYF.